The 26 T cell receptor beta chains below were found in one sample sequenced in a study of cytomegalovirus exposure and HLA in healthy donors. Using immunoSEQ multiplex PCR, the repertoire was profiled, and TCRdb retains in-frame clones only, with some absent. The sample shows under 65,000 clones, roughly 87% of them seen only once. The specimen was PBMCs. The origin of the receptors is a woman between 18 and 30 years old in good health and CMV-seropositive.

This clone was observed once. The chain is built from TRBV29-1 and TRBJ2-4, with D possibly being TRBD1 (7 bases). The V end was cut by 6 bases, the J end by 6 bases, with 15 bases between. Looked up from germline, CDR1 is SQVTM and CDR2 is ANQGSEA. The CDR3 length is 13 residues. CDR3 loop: CSVAGGGGNIQYF. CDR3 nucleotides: TGCAGCGTAGCCGGAGGGGGCGGAAACATTCAGTACTTC.

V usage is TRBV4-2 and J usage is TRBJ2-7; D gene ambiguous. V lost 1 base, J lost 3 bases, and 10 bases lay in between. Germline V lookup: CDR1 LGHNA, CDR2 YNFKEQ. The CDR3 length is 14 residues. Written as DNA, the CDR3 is TGTGCCAGCAGCCAAGCCCATCTCGGCTACGAGCAGTACTTC. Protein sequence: CASSQAHLGYEQYF.

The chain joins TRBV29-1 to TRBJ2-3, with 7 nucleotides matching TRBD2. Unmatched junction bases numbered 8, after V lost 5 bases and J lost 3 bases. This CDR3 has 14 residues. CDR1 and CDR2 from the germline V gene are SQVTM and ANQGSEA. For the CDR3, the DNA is TGCAGCGTTATATCGGGACTAAGTACAGATACGCAGTATTTT. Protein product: CSVISGLSTDTQYF.

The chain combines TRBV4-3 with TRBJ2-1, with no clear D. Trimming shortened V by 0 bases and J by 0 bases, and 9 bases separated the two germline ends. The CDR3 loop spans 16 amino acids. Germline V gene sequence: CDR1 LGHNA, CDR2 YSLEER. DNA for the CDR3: TGCGCCAGCAGCCAAGAGAGCGATAGCTCCTACAATGAGCAGTTCTTC. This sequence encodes CASSQESDSSYNEQFF.

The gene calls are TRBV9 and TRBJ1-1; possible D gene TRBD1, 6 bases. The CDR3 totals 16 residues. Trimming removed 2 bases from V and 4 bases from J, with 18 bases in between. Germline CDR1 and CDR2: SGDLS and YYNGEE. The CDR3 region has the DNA TGTGCCAGCAGCGTCTCTCCTACGACAGGAGCCACTGAAGCTTTCTTT. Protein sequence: CASSVSPTTGATEAFF. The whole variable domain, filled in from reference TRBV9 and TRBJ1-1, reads DSGVTQTPKHLITATGQRVTLRCSPRSGDLSVYWYQQSLDQGLQFLIQYYNGEERAKGNILERFSAQQFPDLHSELNLSSLELGDSALYFCASSVSPTTGATEAFFGQGTRLTVV.

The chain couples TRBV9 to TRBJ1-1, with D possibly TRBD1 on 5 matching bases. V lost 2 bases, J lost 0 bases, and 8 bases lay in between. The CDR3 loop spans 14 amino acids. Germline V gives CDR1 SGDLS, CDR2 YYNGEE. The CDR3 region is CASSVDSLNTEAFF. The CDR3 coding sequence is TGTGCCAGCAGCGTCGACAGTCTGAACACTGAAGCTTTCTTT. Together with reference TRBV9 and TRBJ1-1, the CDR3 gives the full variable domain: DSGVTQTPKHLITATGQRVTLRCSPRSGDLSVYWYQQSLDQGLQFLIQYYNGEERAKGNILERFSAQQFPDLHSELNLSSLELGDSALYFCASSVDSLNTEAFFGQGTRLTVV.

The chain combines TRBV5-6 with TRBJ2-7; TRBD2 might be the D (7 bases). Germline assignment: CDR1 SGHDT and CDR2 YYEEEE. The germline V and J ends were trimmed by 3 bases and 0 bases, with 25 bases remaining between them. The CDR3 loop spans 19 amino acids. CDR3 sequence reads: CASSSRLTLPGGSSYEQYF. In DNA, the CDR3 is TGTGCCAGCAGCTCGAGACTCACCCTTCCGGGGGGCAGCTCCTACGAGCAGTACTTC.

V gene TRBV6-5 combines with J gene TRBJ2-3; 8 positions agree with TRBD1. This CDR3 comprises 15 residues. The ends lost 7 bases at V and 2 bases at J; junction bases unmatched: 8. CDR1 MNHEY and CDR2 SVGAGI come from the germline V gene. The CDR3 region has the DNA TGTGCCAGCACCCCCGACAGGGGCTTCACAGATACGCAGTATTTT. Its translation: CASTPDRGFTDTQYF.

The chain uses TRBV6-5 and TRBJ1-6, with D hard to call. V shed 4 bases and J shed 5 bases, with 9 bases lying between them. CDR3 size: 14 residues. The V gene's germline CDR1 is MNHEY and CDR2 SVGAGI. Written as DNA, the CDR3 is TGTGCCAGCAGTTTCCTAGTAGATAATTCACCCCTCCACTTT. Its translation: CASSFLVDNSPLHF.

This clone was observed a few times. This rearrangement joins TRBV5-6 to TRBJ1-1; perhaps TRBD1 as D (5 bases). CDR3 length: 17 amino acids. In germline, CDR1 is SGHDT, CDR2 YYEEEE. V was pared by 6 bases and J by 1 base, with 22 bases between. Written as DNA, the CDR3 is TGTGCCAGCACCACCTCGACGGGGGGTGAAAGGAACACTGAAGCTTTCTTT. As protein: CASTTSTGGERNTEAFF.

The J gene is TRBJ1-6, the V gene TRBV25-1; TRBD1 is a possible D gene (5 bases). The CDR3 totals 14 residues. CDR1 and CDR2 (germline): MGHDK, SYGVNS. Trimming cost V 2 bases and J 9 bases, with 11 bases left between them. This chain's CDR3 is CASSESGGGSPLHF. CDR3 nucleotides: TGTGCCAGCAGTGAAAGCGGGGGGGGTTCACCCCTCCACTTT.

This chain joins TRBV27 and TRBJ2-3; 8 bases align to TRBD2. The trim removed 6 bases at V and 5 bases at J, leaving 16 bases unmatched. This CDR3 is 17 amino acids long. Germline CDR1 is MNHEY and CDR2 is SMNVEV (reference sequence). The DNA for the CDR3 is TGTGCCAGCAGCCTACTACCCAAGCGGGGGACGAAAGATACGCAGTATTTT. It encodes CASSLLPKRGTKDTQYF.

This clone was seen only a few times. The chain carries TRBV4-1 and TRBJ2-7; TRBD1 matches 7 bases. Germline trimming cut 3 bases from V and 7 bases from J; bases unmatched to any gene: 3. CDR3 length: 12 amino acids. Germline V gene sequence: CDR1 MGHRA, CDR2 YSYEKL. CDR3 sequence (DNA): TGCGCCAGCAGCCAGCTACAGGGGGAGCAGTACTTC. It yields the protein CASSQLQGEQYF.

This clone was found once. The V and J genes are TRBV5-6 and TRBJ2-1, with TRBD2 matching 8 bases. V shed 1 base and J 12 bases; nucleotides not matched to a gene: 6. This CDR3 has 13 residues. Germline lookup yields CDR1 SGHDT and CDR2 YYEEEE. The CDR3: CASSLTGTRVQFF. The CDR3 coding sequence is TGTGCCAGCAGCTTGACCGGGACTAGGGTGCAGTTCTTC.

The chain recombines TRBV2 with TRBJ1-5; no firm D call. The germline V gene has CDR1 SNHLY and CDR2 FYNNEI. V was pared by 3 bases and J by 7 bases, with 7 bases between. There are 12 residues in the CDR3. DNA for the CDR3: TGTGCCAGCAGTGATGAGCTGCAGCCCCAGCATTTT. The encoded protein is CASSDELQPQHF.

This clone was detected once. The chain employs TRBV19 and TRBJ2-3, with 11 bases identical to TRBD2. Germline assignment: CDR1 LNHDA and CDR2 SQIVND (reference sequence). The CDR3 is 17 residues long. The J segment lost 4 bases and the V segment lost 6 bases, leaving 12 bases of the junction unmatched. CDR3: CASSQLRLAGRADTQYF. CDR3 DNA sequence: TGTGCCAGTAGCCAACTTCGACTAGCGGGGAGGGCAGATACGCAGTATTTT.

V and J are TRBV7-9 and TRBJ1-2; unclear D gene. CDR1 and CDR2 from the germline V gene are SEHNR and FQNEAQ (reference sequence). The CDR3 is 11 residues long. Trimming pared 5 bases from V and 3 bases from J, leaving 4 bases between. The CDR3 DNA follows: TGTGCCAGCAGCCTTGACTATGGCTACACCTTC. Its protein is CASSLDYGYTF.

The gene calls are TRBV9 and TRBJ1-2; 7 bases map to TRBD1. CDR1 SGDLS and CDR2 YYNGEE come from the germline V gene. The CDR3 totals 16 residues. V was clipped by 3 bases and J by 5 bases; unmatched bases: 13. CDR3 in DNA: TGTGCCAGCAGCGGACGAAACGGGACAGCCCTATATGGCTACACCTTC. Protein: CASSGRNGTALYGYTF.

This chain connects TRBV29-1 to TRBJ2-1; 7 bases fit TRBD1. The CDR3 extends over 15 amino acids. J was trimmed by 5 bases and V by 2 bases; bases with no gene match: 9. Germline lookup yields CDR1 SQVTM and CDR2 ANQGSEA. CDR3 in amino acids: CSVEIRDSIHNEQFF. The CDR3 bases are TGCAGCGTTGAAATCCGGGACAGTATCCACAATGAGCAGTTCTTC.

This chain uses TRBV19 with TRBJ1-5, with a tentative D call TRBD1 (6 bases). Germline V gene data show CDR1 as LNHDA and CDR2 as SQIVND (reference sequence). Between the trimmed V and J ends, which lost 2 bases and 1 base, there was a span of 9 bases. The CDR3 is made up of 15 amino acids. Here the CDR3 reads CASSILQGSNQPQHF. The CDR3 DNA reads TGTGCCAGTAGTATATTGCAGGGGAGCAATCAGCCCCAGCATTTT.

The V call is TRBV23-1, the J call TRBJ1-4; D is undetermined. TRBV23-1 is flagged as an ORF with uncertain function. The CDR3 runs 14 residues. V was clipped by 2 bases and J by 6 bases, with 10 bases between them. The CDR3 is CASSQNRGDEKLFF. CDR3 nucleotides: TGCGCCAGCAGTCAAAACCGGGGTGATGAAAAACTGTTTTTT.

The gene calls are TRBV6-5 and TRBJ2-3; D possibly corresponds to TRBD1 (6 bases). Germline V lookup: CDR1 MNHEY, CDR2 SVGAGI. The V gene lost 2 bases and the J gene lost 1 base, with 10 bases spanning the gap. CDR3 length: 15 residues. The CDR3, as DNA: TGTGCCAGCAGTTACCGGGACACCCGCACAGATACGCAGTATTTT. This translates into CASSYRDTRTDTQYF.

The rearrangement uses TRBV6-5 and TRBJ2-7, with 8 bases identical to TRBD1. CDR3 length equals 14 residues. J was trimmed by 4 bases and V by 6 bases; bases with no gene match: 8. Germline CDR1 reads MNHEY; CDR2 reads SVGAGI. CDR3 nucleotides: TGTGCCAGCAGGCCTGGACAGGGTATGTACGAGCAGTACTTC. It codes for CASRPGQGMYEQYF.

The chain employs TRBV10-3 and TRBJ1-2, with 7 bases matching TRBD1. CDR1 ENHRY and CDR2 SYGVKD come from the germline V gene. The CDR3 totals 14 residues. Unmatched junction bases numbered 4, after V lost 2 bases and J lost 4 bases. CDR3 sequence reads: CAISEQTGSYGYTF. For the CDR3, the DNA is TGTGCCATCAGTGAGCAGACAGGGTCCTATGGCTACACCTTC.

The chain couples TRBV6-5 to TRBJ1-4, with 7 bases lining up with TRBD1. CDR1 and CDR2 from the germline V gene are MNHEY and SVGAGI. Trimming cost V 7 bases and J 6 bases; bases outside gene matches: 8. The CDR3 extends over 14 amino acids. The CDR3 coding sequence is TGTGCCAGCACCCCCTCAGGGGGAGATGAAAAACTGTTTTTT. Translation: CASTPSGGDEKLFF.

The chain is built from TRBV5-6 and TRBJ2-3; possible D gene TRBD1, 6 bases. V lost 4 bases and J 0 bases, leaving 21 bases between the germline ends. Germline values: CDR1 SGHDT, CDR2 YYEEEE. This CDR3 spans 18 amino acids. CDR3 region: CASSDTDYRATSTDTQYF. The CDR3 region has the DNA TGTGCCAGCAGCGACACCGACTACAGGGCGACTAGCACAGATACGCAGTATTTT.